This entry lists 27 T cell receptor beta chains sequenced from one sample in a study of vaccination effects on CD4 cells after COVID-19. Sequencing followed a ViraFEST assay step that expanded antigen-specific CD4+ T cells with viral peptide pools. With approximately 9 days of culture completed, CD4+ T cells were isolated. Participants completed two doses of the BNT162b2 or mRNA-1273 vaccine. Their specific antigens are unknown. TCRdb's table, derived via immunoSEQ multiplex PCR, lists solely in-frame clones and lacks some. Of tens of thousands of clones in the sample, 74% are singletons; the top ten hold around 1.5%. The specimen comprised CD4+ T cells from PBMCs cultured with HCoV-229E spike peptides, sampled after COVID-19 vaccination. The receptor set was obtained from a human donor who received a COVID-19 vaccine.

V is TRBV7-2 and J is TRBJ2-5, with D possibly being TRBD2 (5 bases). CDR1 and CDR2 from the germline V gene are SGHTA and FQGNSA. The V gene lost 5 bases and the J gene lost 4 bases, with 17 bases spanning the gap. CDR3 length equals 15 residues. The CDR3 nucleotides are TGTGCCAGCAGCCCCCAATGGTACCGGGGAGAGACCCAGTACTTC. It yields the protein CASSPQWYRGETQYF.

This chain joins TRBV13 and TRBJ1-2; no clear D. Germline CDR1 PRHDT, CDR2 FYEKMQ (reference sequence). The V and J ends lost 5 bases and 4 bases respectively, with 11 bases between them. The CDR3 consists of 13 residues. CDR3: CASSRRTFYGYTF. The CDR3, as DNA: TGTGCCAGCAGCCGCAGGACTTTCTATGGCTACACCTTC. Complete variable domain (other parts from reference TRBV13 and TRBJ1-2): AAGVIQSPRHLIKEKRETATLKCYPIPRHDTVYWYQQGPGQDPQFLISFYEKMQSDKGSIPDRFSAQQFSDYHSELNMSSLELGDSALYFCASSRRTFYGYTFGSGTRLTVV.

This sequence joins TRBV20-1 and TRBJ1-2, with a tentative D call TRBD1 (5 bases). Trimming stripped 3 bases from V and 0 bases from J, with 11 bases between. Germline values: CDR1 DFQATT, CDR2 SNEGSKA (reference sequence). CDR3 length: 14 residues. The CDR3 coding sequence is TGCAGTGCTAGTGGGGCAGCTACTAACTATGGCTACACCTTC. As protein: CSASGAATNYGYTF.

This clone was detected only a few times. The V and J genes are TRBV19 and TRBJ2-3; possible D gene TRBD2, 6 bases. The CDR3 length is 14 residues. CDR1 is LNHDA and CDR2 is SQIVND in the germline V gene (reference sequence). Deletions cut 6 bases from V and 2 bases from J, with 12 bases between. The CDR3 DNA reads TGTGCCAGTAGGCGGGACCACCCCACAGATACGCAGTATTTT. Translating it yields CASRRDHPTDTQYF.

This clone was seen just once. The V gene is TRBV29-1, the J gene TRBJ2-3; D is perhaps TRBD1 (8 bases). Trimming pared 7 bases from V and 0 bases from J, leaving 17 bases between. Germline V gene data show CDR1 as SQVTM and CDR2 as ANQGSEA. The CDR3 spans 15 residues. Written as DNA, the CDR3 is TGCAGCGCGTACAGGGGGGGGACTAGCACAGATACGCAGTATTTT. Translated: CSAYRGGTSTDTQYF.

The gene calls are TRBV7-9 and TRBJ1-2, with D unclear. V was clipped by 0 bases and J by 6 bases, with 17 bases between them. Per the germline V gene, CDR1 is SEHNR and CDR2 is FQNEAQ (reference sequence). The CDR3 covers 16 residues. The DNA of the CDR3 is TGTGCCAGCAGCTTAGCTCCTCGGGTTGAAGATCATGGCTACACCTTC. It is translated as CASSLAPRVEDHGYTF.

This clone was seen only once. The V gene is TRBV6-2 or TRBV6-3, the J gene TRBJ2-5; D call uncertain. There are 14 residues in the CDR3. From germline, CDR1 is MNHEY and CDR2 SVGEGT. Deletions cut 2 bases from V and 5 bases from J, with 12 bases between. For the CDR3, the DNA is TGTGCCAGCAGTTACCTGGGTTTGGTGGAGACCCAGTACTTC. As protein: CASSYLGLVETQYF.

V and J are TRBV7-3 and TRBJ2-3, with 7 positions matching TRBD2. Germline V gene data show CDR1 as SGHTA and CDR2 as FQGTGA. Losses at the gene ends were 1 base for V and 3 bases for J; bases not matched to a gene: 4. The CDR3 extends over 15 amino acids. CDR3 DNA sequence: TGTGCCAGCAGCTTAAGGGGGGGAAGTACAGATACGCAGTATTTT. It translates to CASSLRGGSTDTQYF. The whole variable domain, remainder taken from reference TRBV7-3 and TRBJ2-3, is GAGVSQTPSNKVTEKGKYVELRCDPISGHTALYWYRQSLGQGPEFLIYFQGTGAADDSGLPNDRFFAVRPEGSVSTLKIQRTERGDSAVYLCASSLRGGSTDTQYFGPGTRLTVL.

The J gene is TRBJ2-2, the V gene TRBV12-5, with TRBD1 as a possible D gene (5 bases). V was cut by 0 bases and J by 3 bases, with 14 bases left in between. Germline assignment: CDR1 LGHNT and CDR2 FRNRAP. CDR3 length: 17 amino acids. The CDR3 DNA reads as TGTGCTAGTGGTTTGGTCTTTTTGGGGCAGGACACCGGGGAGCTGTTTTTT. Translating gives CASGLVFLGQDTGELFF.

The rearrangement joins TRBV29-1 to TRBJ1-5, with D uncertain. Germline V CDR1 and CDR2: SQVTM, ANQGSEA. The CDR3 consists of 13 residues. Trimming shortened V by 4 bases and J by 4 bases, and 11 bases separated the two germline ends. The CDR3 DNA reads as TGCAGCGTTGTGGAACAGCAGAATCAGCCCCAGCATTTT. Its translation: CSVVEQQNQPQHF.

The rearrangement links TRBV7-9 to TRBJ2-3, with no clear D. Germline assignment: CDR1 SEHNR and CDR2 FQNEAQ (reference sequence). V dropped 2 bases and J dropped 2 bases, with 8 bases sitting between them. The CDR3 consists of 14 residues. The CDR3 is CASSLLGNTDTQYF. DNA of the CDR3: TGTGCCAGCAGCTTACTGGGGAACACAGATACGCAGTATTTT.

This clone was seen more than once but under ten times. The chain recombines TRBV5-6 with TRBJ1-1, with TRBD1 matching 7 bases. The CDR3 is made up of 12 amino acids. The junction had 5 bases not matched to a gene; V was cut back by 4 bases and J by 8 bases. Looked up from germline, CDR1 is SGHDT and CDR2 is YYEEEE. DNA of the CDR3: TGTGCCAGCAGCCGGCCGACAGGGGAAGCTTTCTTT. Translated, it gives CASSRPTGEAFF.

The chain carries TRBV3-1 (or the pseudogene TRBV3-2) and TRBJ2-1; D not certain. Deletions cut 1 base from V and 7 bases from J, with 8 bases between. Germline V CDR1 and CDR2: LGHDT, YNNKEL (reference sequence). The CDR3 consists of 13 residues. The CDR3 reads CASSQAIANEQFF. DNA for the CDR3: TGTGCCAGCAGCCAAGCTATAGCAAATGAGCAGTTCTTC.

The V call is TRBV19, the J call TRBJ1-6; the D gene is possibly TRBD1 (5 bases). Germline V lookup: CDR1 LNHDA, CDR2 SQIVND (reference sequence). Trimming shortened V by 3 bases and J by 2 bases, and 17 bases separated the two germline ends. CDR3 size: 18 residues. DNA of the CDR3: TGTGCCAGTAGTATTATCGTACTCCAGGGTACCTATAATTCACCCCTCCACTTT. Translated, it gives CASSIIVLQGTYNSPLHF.

V usage is TRBV15 and J usage is TRBJ1-4; D is unclear. This CDR3 has 16 residues. The germline CDR1 and CDR2 sequences are LNHNV and YYDKDF (reference sequence). With 3 bases removed from V and 0 bases from J, the gap between germline ends came to 11 bases. DNA for the CDR3: TGTGCCACCAGCAGGAAAGGACGGGCAACTAATGAAAAACTGTTTTTT. It specifies CATSRKGRATNEKLFF. Full variable domain (remainder filled in from reference TRBV15 and TRBJ1-4): DAMVIQNPRYQVTQFGKPVTLSCSQTLNHNVMYWYQQKSSQAPKLLFHYYDKDFNNEADTPDNFQSRRPNTSFCFLDIRSPGLGDTAMYLCATSRKGRATNEKLFFGSGTQLSVL.

The chain carries TRBV29-1 and TRBJ2-2; 7 positions agree with TRBD2. This CDR3 comprises 12 residues. The germline gives CDR1 SQVTM, CDR2 ANQGSEA. The CDR3 DNA sequence: TGCGGCGGGGGACTGGGGGGCGGGGAGCTGTTTTTT. Translated: CGGGLGGGELFF.

The count of this clone is one. The chain carries TRBV10-1 and TRBJ2-2, with 7 positions matching TRBD1. CDR3 length: 14 residues. The germline V gene has CDR1 WNHNN and CDR2 SYGVQD (reference sequence). Losses at the gene ends were 8 bases for V and 2 bases for J; bases not matched to a gene: 5. The CDR3 loop is CASGGQPNTGELFF. Written as DNA, the CDR3 is TGCGCCAGCGGGGGACAGCCTAACACCGGGGAGCTGTTTTTT.

This clone showed up just once. The J gene is TRBJ2-1, the V gene TRBV24-1; TRBD1 aligns across 8 bases. Germline V CDR1 and CDR2: KGHDR, SFDVKD. Trimming removed 5 bases from V and 4 bases from J; junction bases left unmatched: 12. The CDR3 loop spans 17 amino acids. CDR3 in amino acids: CATSAGPGQVTYNEQFF. Written as DNA, the CDR3 is TGTGCCACCAGTGCCGGGCCGGGACAGGTTACTTACAATGAGCAGTTCTTC.

V usage is TRBV24-1 and J usage is TRBJ2-2, with 9 bases aligning to TRBD1. CDR1 and CDR2 (germline): KGHDR, SFDVKD. Unmatched junction bases numbered 7, after V lost 0 bases and J lost 15 bases. The CDR3 is 14 amino acids. The CDR3 DNA is TGTGCCACCAGTGATTTGTCCGGGACAGGGAAGGTGTTTTTT. This codes for CATSDLSGTGKVFF.

CDR3 DNA: TGTGCCAGCAGTGAAGTTGAATTTAGCGGGGGGGCCGTTGATACGCAGTATTTT. This gives the protein CASSEVEFSGGAVDTQYF. The rearrangement links TRBV2 to TRBJ2-3; 11 bases agree with TRBD2. Germline V gives CDR1 SNHLY, CDR2 FYNNEI. The CDR3 is 18 residues long. With 1 base clipped from V and 6 bases from J, the junction kept 12 bases outside the gene matches.

The chain joins TRBV7-9 to TRBJ2-3, with D maybe TRBD2 (5 bases). Germline lookup yields CDR1 SEHNR and CDR2 FQNEAQ (reference sequence). The V end was cut by 5 bases, the J end by 5 bases, with 20 bases between. The CDR3 runs 16 residues. The CDR3 DNA is TGTGCCAGCAGCCCACGTCTCGGAGGAGCTGAAGATACGCAGTATTTT. Translating gives CASSPRLGGAEDTQYF.

This clone was seen a single time. V is TRBV7-2 and J is TRBJ2-5; a possible D gene is TRBD2 (5 bases). Germline CDR1 is SGHTA and CDR2 is FQGNSA. Trimming took 3 bases from V and 3 from J, leaving 14 bases between them. The length of the CDR3 is 15 residues. This chain's CDR3 is CASSFAGSREETQYF. For the CDR3, the DNA is TGTGCCAGCAGCTTCGCGGGCTCAAGAGAAGAGACCCAGTACTTC.

This clone showed up just a few times. The chain joins TRBV9 to TRBJ1-4; no firm D call. Trimming left V 0 bases short and J 8 bases short, with 23 bases between. This CDR3 contains 18 residues. Germline V gene data show CDR1 as SGDLS and CDR2 as YYNGEE. As DNA, the CDR3 is TGTGCCAGCAGCGTAGATTGGCTTCTCACGAGGGTACGGGAAAAACTGTTTTTT. It encodes CASSVDWLLTRVREKLFF. Full variable domain (remainder filled in from reference TRBV9 and TRBJ1-4): DSGVTQTPKHLITATGQRVTLRCSPRSGDLSVYWYQQSLDQGLQFLIQYYNGEERAKGNILERFSAQQFPDLHSELNLSSLELGDSALYFCASSVDWLLTRVREKLFFGSGTQLSVL.

The chain couples TRBV3-1 (or the pseudogene TRBV3-2) to TRBJ1-2; tentatively, D is TRBD1 (5 bases). The CDR3 is 11 amino acids. Germline CDR1 reads LGHDT; CDR2 reads YNNKEL (reference sequence). The V gene lost 4 bases and the J gene lost 7 bases, with 7 bases spanning the gap. DNA for the CDR3: TGTGCCAGCAGCCCGGGGGGTGGCTACACCTTC. As protein: CASSPGGGYTF.

The table lists this clone with a few counts. The rearrangement joins TRBV12-5 to TRBJ1-5; D gene unclear. The CDR3 has 13 amino acids. The germline V and J ends were trimmed by 6 bases and 5 bases, with 11 bases remaining between them. CDR1 LGHNT and CDR2 FRNRAP come from the germline V gene. CDR3 residues: CASGSDGHQPQHF. The CDR3 bases are TGTGCTAGTGGAAGTGACGGTCATCAGCCCCAGCATTTT.

J is TRBJ1-2 and V is TRBV2, with 7 nucleotides matching TRBD1. The CDR3 is made up of 14 amino acids. The trim removed 6 bases at V and 6 bases at J, leaving 10 bases unmatched. Germline loops: CDR1 SNHLY, CDR2 FYNNEI. The CDR3 DNA reads TGTGCCAGCAGGGCCCTGACAGGGCCCCATGGCTACACCTTC. Its protein is CASRALTGPHGYTF.

This clone occurred a few times. The V gene is TRBV19, the J gene TRBJ2-3; unclear D gene. Germline values: CDR1 LNHDA, CDR2 SQIVND (reference sequence). V gave up 7 bases and J gave up 0 bases, with 8 bases separating them. The CDR3 loop spans 13 amino acids. The CDR3 region is CASTLPSTDTQYF. For the CDR3, the DNA is TGTGCCAGTACGCTTCCTAGCACAGATACGCAGTATTTT.